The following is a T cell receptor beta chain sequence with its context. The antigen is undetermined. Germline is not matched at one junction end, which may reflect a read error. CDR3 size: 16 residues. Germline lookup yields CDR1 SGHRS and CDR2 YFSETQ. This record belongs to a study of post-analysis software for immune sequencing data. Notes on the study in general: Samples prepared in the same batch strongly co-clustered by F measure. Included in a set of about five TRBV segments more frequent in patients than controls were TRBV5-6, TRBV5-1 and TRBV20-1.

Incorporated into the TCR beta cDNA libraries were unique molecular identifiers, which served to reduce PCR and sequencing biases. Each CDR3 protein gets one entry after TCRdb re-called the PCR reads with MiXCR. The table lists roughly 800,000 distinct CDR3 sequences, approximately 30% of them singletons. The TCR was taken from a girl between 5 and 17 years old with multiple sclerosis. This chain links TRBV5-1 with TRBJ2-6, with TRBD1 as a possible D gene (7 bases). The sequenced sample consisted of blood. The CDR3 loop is CASSLAGEEGANVLTF. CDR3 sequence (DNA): TGCGCCAGCAGCTTGGCAGGTGAGGAGGGGGCCAACGTCCTGACTTTT.